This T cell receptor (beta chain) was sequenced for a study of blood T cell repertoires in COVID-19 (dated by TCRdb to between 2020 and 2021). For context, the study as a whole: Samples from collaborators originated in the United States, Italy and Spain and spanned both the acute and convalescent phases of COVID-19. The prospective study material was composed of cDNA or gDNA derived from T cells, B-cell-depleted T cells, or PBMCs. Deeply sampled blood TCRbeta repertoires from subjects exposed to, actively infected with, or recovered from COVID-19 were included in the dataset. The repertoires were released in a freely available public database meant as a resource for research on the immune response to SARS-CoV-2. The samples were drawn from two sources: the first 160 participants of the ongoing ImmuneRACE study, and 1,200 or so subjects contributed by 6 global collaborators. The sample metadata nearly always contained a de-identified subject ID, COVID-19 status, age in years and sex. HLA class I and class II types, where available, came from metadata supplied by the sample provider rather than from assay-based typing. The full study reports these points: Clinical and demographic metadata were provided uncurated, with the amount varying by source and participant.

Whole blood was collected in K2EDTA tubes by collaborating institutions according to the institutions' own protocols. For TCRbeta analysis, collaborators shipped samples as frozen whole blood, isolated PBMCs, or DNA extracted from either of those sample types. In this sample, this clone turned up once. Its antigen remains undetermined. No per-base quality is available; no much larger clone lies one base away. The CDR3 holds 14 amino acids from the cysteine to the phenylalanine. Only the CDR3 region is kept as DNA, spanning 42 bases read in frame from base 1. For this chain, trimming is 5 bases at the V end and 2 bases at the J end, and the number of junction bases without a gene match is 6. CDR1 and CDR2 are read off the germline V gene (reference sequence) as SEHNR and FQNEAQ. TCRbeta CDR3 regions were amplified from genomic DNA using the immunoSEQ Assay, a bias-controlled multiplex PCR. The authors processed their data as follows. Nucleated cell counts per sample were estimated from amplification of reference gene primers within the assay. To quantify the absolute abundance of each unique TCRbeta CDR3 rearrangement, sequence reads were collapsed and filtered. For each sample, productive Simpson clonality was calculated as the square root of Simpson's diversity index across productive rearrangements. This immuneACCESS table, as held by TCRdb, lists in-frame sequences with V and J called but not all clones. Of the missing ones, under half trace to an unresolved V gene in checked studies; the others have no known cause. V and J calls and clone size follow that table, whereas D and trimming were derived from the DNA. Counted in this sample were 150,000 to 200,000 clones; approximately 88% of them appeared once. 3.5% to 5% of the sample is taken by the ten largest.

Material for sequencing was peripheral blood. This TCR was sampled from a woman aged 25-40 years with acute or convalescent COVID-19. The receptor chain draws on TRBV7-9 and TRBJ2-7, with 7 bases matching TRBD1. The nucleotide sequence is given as TGTGCCAGCAGCACCGAGGGACAGACCTACGAGCAGTACTTC. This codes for CASSTEGQTYEQYF.